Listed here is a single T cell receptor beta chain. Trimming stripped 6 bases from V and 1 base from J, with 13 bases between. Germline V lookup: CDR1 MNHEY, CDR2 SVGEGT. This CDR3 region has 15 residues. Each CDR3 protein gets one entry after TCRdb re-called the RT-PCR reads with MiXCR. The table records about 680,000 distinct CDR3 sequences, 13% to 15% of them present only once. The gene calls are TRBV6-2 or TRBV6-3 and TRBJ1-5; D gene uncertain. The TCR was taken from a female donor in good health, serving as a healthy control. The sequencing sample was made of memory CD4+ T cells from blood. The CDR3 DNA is TGTGCCAGCAGAGTAGCCGGGTGGAGCAATCAGCCCCAGCATTTT. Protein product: CASRVAGWSNQPQHF.